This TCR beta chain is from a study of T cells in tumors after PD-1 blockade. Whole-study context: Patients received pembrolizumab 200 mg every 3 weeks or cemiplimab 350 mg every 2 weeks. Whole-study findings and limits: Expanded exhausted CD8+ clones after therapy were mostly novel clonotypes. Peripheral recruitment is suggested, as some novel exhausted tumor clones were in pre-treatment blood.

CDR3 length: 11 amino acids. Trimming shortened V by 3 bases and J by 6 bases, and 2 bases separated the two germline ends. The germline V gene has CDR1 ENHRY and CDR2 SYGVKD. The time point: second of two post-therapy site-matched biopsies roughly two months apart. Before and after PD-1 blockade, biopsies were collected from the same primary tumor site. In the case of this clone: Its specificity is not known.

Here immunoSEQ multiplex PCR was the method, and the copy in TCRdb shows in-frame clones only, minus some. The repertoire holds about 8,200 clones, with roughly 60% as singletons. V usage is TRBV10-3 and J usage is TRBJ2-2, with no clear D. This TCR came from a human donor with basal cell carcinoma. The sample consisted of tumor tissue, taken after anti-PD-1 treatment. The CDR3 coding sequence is TGTGCCATCAGTGAACCCGGGGAGCTGTTTTTT. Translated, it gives CAISEPGELFF.